These T cell receptor beta chains were read from a single sample in a study of CXCR3-negative and CXCR3-positive naive CD8 T cells. With the 5' RACE reads reprocessed, TCRdb shows one record per CDR3 protein and no DNA. The sample totals about 57,000 distinct CDR3 sequences; its top ten clones hold 23%. Sequencing was carried out using memory CD8+ T cells from blood. The receptors derive from a human donor in good health. Some clones in this sample may be carry-over from other donors' samples. Both conserved end residues are part of each CDR3. Each record gives: J gene, V gene, CDR3 protein.

j_call: TRBJ2-7
v_call: TRBV29-1
cdr3_aa: CSVGRTGSYEQYF

j_call: TRBJ2-5
v_call: TRBV6-6
cdr3_aa: CASSYSISLAGEETQYF

j_call: TRBJ2-1
v_call: TRBV29-1
cdr3_aa: CSVEGNGTKQFF

j_call: TRBJ2-7
v_call: TRBV5-6
cdr3_aa: CASSLVGGGSDEQYF

j_call: TRBJ2-1
v_call: TRBV7-9
cdr3_aa: CASSPPASDEQFF

j_call: TRBJ2-2
v_call: TRBV29-1
cdr3_aa: CSADSLNTGELFF

j_call: TRBJ2-7
v_call: TRBV20-1
cdr3_aa: CSARSGQWGSYEQYF

j_call: TRBJ2-1
v_call: TRBV6-2/TRBV6-3
cdr3_aa: CASSPSPYGVYDNEQFF

j_call: TRBJ2-7
v_call: TRBV29-1
cdr3_aa: CSVVRGGIEEQYF

j_call: TRBJ2-4
v_call: TRBV20-1
cdr3_aa: CSGGPSAGEVIQYF

j_call: TRBJ2-1
v_call: TRBV10-3
cdr3_aa: CALRAGTGNNEQFF

j_call: TRBJ2-7
v_call: TRBV6-1
cdr3_aa: CASSDGTGGDEQYF

j_call: TRBJ2-7
v_call: TRBV20-1
cdr3_aa: CSARVGYEQYF

j_call: TRBJ2-1
v_call: TRBV5-5
cdr3_aa: CASSQWTSGSHQEQFF

j_call: TRBJ1-2
v_call: TRBV7-2
cdr3_aa: CASSPGAGGFAGYTF

j_call: TRBJ1-2
v_call: TRBV28
cdr3_aa: CASSLTGLSGYTF

j_call: TRBJ2-7
v_call: TRBV25-1
cdr3_aa: CASSLQGAEQYF

j_call: TRBJ2-1
v_call: TRBV11-2
cdr3_aa: CASSLGSSAEQFF

j_call: TRBJ2-1
v_call: TRBV10-3
cdr3_aa: CAISWTSGGGNEQFF

j_call: TRBJ1-1
v_call: TRBV7-3
cdr3_aa: CASSSLGSTEAFF

j_call: TRBJ2-2
v_call: TRBV14
cdr3_aa: CASSQDQLGLLDPGELFF

j_call: TRBJ1-5
v_call: TRBV6-2/TRBV6-3
cdr3_aa: CASSSLDSQDYSNQPQHF

j_call: TRBJ2-3
v_call: TRBV2
cdr3_aa: CASSHRDRGLVDTQYF

j_call: TRBJ1-1
v_call: TRBV10-3
cdr3_aa: CAISGTTVRDRSNTEAFF

j_call: TRBJ1-2
v_call: TRBV6-5
cdr3_aa: CASSYVGYDGYTF

j_call: TRBJ2-1
v_call: TRBV7-7
cdr3_aa: CASSLALLAGEGEQFF

j_call: TRBJ1-6
v_call: TRBV6-1
cdr3_aa: CASSGSTGEISLLHF

j_call: TRBJ1-1
v_call: TRBV7-3
cdr3_aa: CASSFGAQGVAFF

j_call: TRBJ2-7
v_call: TRBV20-1
cdr3_aa: CSARGTSGESYEQYF

j_call: TRBJ2-7
v_call: TRBV28
cdr3_aa: CASSFGEIEEQYF

j_call: TRBJ1-2
v_call: TRBV29-1
cdr3_aa: CSVVRPEAGYTF

j_call: TRBJ2-2
v_call: TRBV11-2
cdr3_aa: CASSLYMGTANTGELFF

j_call: TRBJ2-6
v_call: TRBV10-3
cdr3_aa: CAISEGTGISGANVLTF

j_call: TRBJ2-1
v_call: TRBV6-4
cdr3_aa: CASSSGGANEQFF

j_call: TRBJ1-5
v_call: TRBV4-3
cdr3_aa: CASSQETGGNQPQHF

j_call: TRBJ1-1
v_call: TRBV6-4
cdr3_aa: CASTPGGQNTEAFF

j_call: TRBJ2-1
v_call: TRBV28
cdr3_aa: CASSYGAKQFF

j_call: TRBJ2-1
v_call: TRBV10-1
cdr3_aa: CASSELGLAEEQFF

j_call: TRBJ1-1
v_call: TRBV6-2/TRBV6-3
cdr3_aa: CASSYSLIGTGITEAFF

j_call: TRBJ1-2
v_call: TRBV28
cdr3_aa: CASSSRRRAYGYTF